This T cell receptor (beta chain) originates from a study of molecular identifiers for immune sequencing clone quantification. Study information: The replicates split RNA from around 18,000 or 91,000 naive CD8 cells five ways and sequenced four.

Germline V gene lookup returns CDR1 MNHEY and CDR2 SVGAGI. The CDR3 covers 14 residues. Naive CD8 T cells were sorted as CD8+CD4-CCR7+CD45RA+. Each CDR3 protein is one row after TCRdb ran MiXCR on the PCR reads. Among approximately 320,000 distinct CDR3 sequences, about a quarter were seen once, and the ten largest hold roughly 0.7%. General study findings and limits: Spiked Jurkat TCR RNA equivalent to one cell was reportedly detectable in approximately 970,000 naive cells.

About this clonotype itself: Its cognate antigen is unknown. Germline is not matched at one junction end, which may reflect a read error.

Sequenced: naive CD8+ T cells from blood, with Jurkat cell RNA spiked in. Subset: FACS-sorted CD8+CD4-CCR7+CD45RA+ naive T cells. This clonotype was sampled from a human donor in good health. Some libraries in this study had Jurkat cell RNA spiked in. The chain employs TRBV6-5 and TRBJ2-7; a possible D gene is TRBD1 (6 bases). This chain's CDR3 is CASSSLSGVYERYF. CDR3 bases: TGTGCCAGCAGCTCCCTGTCAGGGGTCTACGAGCGGTACTTC.